The rows below give T cell receptor beta chains drawn from one sample of a study of T cells in tuberculosis. This table comes from immunoSEQ multiplex PCR, and its TCRdb copy is limited to in-frame clones, with some not included. Altogether some 29,000 clones are present, 90% being singletons, with the ten largest covering roughly 6.1%. Sequencing was done on a sample of PBMCs. The origin of the receptors is a donor aged 10-29 years with latent tuberculosis or without tuberculosis infection. The CDR3 runs from the conserved cysteine through the conserved F or W. Each record gives: D gene, V gene, J gene, clone size, CDR3 protein, CDR3 DNA. The D gene is left open where the match is weak. Size is omitted from some rows. Given values are once, few, many or a class for expanded clones.

>.|TRBV21-1|TRBJ2-5|.
CASSGRRLAGQETQYF
TGTGCCAGCAGCGGGCGAAGACTAGCGGGGCAAGAGACCCAGTACTTC
>TRBD2|TRBV2|TRBJ2-5|once
CASSEGLAGPGETQYF
TGTGCCAGCAGTGAGGGACTAGCGGGGCCGGGGGAGACCCAGTACTTC
>.|TRBV19|TRBJ2-7|.
CASSIDRGYEQYF
TGTGCCAGTAGTATAGATCGGGGGTACGAGCAGTACTTC
>.|TRBV15|TRBJ2-2|once
CATSRESLGGRGELFF
TGTGCCACCAGCAGAGAATCCCTCGGCGGTCGCGGGGAGCTGTTTTTT
>.|TRBV12-5|TRBJ2-1|.
CASGPPTDSSYNEQFF
TGTGCTAGTGGCCCCCCCACCGACAGCTCCTACAATGAGCAGTTCTTC
>.|TRBV28|TRBJ1-1|once
CASSLPGEVTEAFF
TGTGCCAGCAGTTTGCCGGGGGAGGTCACTGAAGCTTTCTTT
>.|TRBV6-6|TRBJ1-1|.
CASSWGRSNTEAFF
TGTGCCAGCAGTTGGGGCAGATCGAACACTGAAGCTTTCTTT
>.|TRBV7-9|TRBJ1-3|medium-sized
CASSTPGAGNTIYF
TGTGCCAGCAGCACCCCAGGGGCTGGAAACACCATATATTTT
>.|TRBV2|TRBJ1-5|.
CASSIGQRNQPQHF
TGTGCCAGCAGTATCGGACAGCGCAATCAGCCCCAGCATTTT
>.|TRBV7-9|TRBJ2-7|.
CASSLELAQYEQYF
TGTGCCAGCAGCTTAGAATTGGCCCAGTACGAGCAGTACTTC
>.|TRBV5-1|TRBJ2-1|few
CASSSSLLATNSYNEQFF
TGCGCCAGCAGCTCGTCTCTTCTAGCGACCAACTCCTACAATGAGCAGTTCTTC
>.|TRBV7-8|TRBJ2-5|.
CASSLDGVETQYF
TGTGCCAGCAGCTTAGACGGGGTTGAGACCCAGTACTTC
>.|TRBV7-2|TRBJ1-2|.
CASSPTPGNYGYTF
TGTGCCAGCAGCCCGACGCCCGGGAACTATGGCTACACCTTC
>TRBD1|TRBV10-3|TRBJ2-2|few
CAISTGAGELFF
TGTGCCATCAGCACAGGGGCCGGGGAGCTGTTTTTT
>TRBD1|TRBV27|TRBJ2-7|few
CASRREGQGLHYEQYF
TGTGCCAGCAGAAGGGAAGGACAGGGGTTACACTACGAGCAGTACTTC
>TRBD2|TRBV5-1|TRBJ2-1|.
CASSLKGLAGTSYNEQFF
TGCGCCAGCAGCTTGAAGGGACTAGCGGGGACATCCTACAATGAGCAGTTCTTC
>TRBD1|TRBV7-2|TRBJ2-7|.
CASSRSRDRVSYEQYF
TGTGCCAGCAGCCGATCCCGGGACAGGGTGTCCTACGAGCAGTACTTC
>TRBD1|TRBV9|TRBJ2-7|.
CASSPNPRGLKYF
TGTGCCAGCAGCCCGAATCCCAGGGGGCTTAAGTACTTC
>.|TRBV21-1|TRBJ2-7|.
CASSNDLRGDPVGYEQYF
TGTGCCAGCAGCAACGACTTACGGGGAGATCCAGTTGGTTACGAGCAGTACTTC
>.|TRBV5-6|TRBJ2-2|.
CASSLGQVVERELFF
TGTGCCAGCAGCTTGGGACAGGTGGTTGAGAGGGAGCTGTTTTTT
>.|TRBV29-1|TRBJ2-5|.
CSVEEDPSGWTQYF
TGCAGCGTTGAGGAGGACCCATCGGGGTGGACCCAGTACTTC
>TRBD1|TRBV29-1|TRBJ2-2|.
CSVEDFAGTGKPGELFF
TGCAGCGTTGAAGATTTTGCTGGGACAGGGAAGCCCGGGGAGCTGTTTTTT